The rows below give T cell receptor beta chains drawn from one sample of a study of T-cell reconstitution after alpha-beta-depleted transplantation in children. One entry per CDR3 protein results from TCRdb running MiXCR on the PCR reads. The profile shows about 830,000 distinct CDR3 sequences, less than 20% of them singletons. The sample was PBMCs, mostly from graft donor cells, taken 360 days after TCRalphabeta/CD19-depleted stem cell transplant. The receptor set was obtained from a male patient between 5 and 17 years old who had a stem cell transplant for acute lymphoblastic leukemia, so the T cells may come from the graft donor. Each CDR3 is given with its conserved first and last residue. Each record gives: clone size, J gene, V gene, D gene, CDR3 protein, CDR3 DNA. A D gene is named only where the DNA matches it firmly. Expanded clones are given a class, and other clones once, few, many or no size at all.

many TRBJ2-1 TRBV13 TRBD1 CASSHFTGGKFNEQFF TGTGCCAGCAGCCACTTCACAGGGGGCAAATTTAATGAGCAGTTCTTC
few TRBJ2-3 TRBV7-8 - CASLRKRAGRSTDTQYF TGTGCCAGCTTACGAAAAAGAGCGGGCCGTAGCACAGATACGCAGTATTTT
- TRBJ2-3 TRBV20-1 - CSARDQAVDTQYF TGCAGTGCTAGAGATCAGGCGGTAGATACGCAGTATTTT
- TRBJ1-6 TRBV30 - CAWSVRGVFGSPLHF TGTGCCTGGAGTGTACGTGGGGTTTTCGGGTCACCCCTCCACTTT
few TRBJ2-3 TRBV20-1 - CSARDPRAPSTDTQYF TGCAGTGCTAGAGATCCCCGCGCCCCTAGCACAGATACGCAGTATTTT
- TRBJ1-5 TRBV21-1 - CASSKLLYRAGQPQHF TGTGCCAGCAGCAAACTCCTCTACAGGGCCGGGCAGCCCCAGCATTTT
- TRBJ2-5 TRBV12-3/TRBV12-4 TRBD1 CASTLQGPLKAQYF TGTGCCAGCACCTTACAGGGGCCCCTGAAGGCCCAGTACTTC
- TRBJ2-1 TRBV7-9 - CASSFRDPLNEQFF TGTGCCAGCAGCTTCAGGGACCCCCTTAATGAGCAGTTCTTC
many TRBJ2-7 TRBV12-3/TRBV12-4 - CASSHDRSSYEQYF TGTGCCAGCAGCCACGACAGGAGCTCCTACGAGCAGTACTTC
- TRBJ2-5 TRBV10-1 - CASSGAEGVSMETQYF TGCGCCAGCAGTGGGGCCGAGGGGGTCAGCATGGAGACCCAGTACTTC
few TRBJ2-1 TRBV5-1 TRBD2 CASSGTSGSYGEQFF TGCGCCAGCAGCGGGACTAGCGGGAGTTATGGTGAGCAGTTCTTC
- TRBJ1-4 TRBV29-1 - CSVESVTRGEKLFF TGCAGCGTTGAATCGGTCACCCGGGGTGAAAAACTGTTTTTT
- TRBJ2-1 TRBV10-2 - CASSEWPQQGRMNNEQFF TGCGCCAGCAGTGAGTGGCCCCAACAGGGAAGGATGAACAATGAGCAGTTCTTC
few TRBJ1-5 TRBV4-1 TRBD1 CASSPWDRANQPQHF TGCGCCAGCAGCCCCTGGGACAGGGCTAATCAGCCCCAGCATTTT
- TRBJ2-7 TRBV27 TRBD2 CASSGARLAGGYYEQYF TGTGCCAGCAGTGGAGCAAGGCTAGCGGGAGGCTATTACGAGCAGTACTTC
- TRBJ2-1 TRBV15 TRBD2 CATSRTSRGSQNEQFF TGTGCCACCAGCAGGACCTCTCGCGGGAGTCAGAATGAGCAGTTCTTC
- TRBJ2-5 TRBV11-2 TRBD1 CASSLDRWDRGPETQYF TGTGCCAGCAGCTTAGATAGGTGGGACAGGGGGCCGGAGACCCAGTACTTC
- TRBJ2-7 TRBV15 TRBD1 CATRSRGHEQYF TGTGCCACCAGGTCCAGGGGGCACGAGCAGTACTTC
few TRBJ2-7 TRBV20-1 - CSAREGTTYEQYF TGCAGTGCTAGAGAGGGGACGACCTACGAGCAGTACTTC
few TRBJ2-3 TRBV12-3/TRBV12-4 TRBD1 CASSAGGIRADTQYF TGTGCCAGCAGCGCAGGGGGCATTCGCGCAGATACGCAGTATTTT
- TRBJ2-1 TRBV6-6 - CASSYDMTGTFF TGTGCCAGCAGTTATGACATGACAGGCACGTTCTTC
- TRBJ2-7 TRBV12-3/TRBV12-4 - CASSYWQLTYEQYF TGTGCCAGCAGTTATTGGCAGTTAACCTACGAGCAGTACTTC
few TRBJ1-1 TRBV5-1 - CASTGGLNTEAFF TGCGCCAGCACCGGCGGGTTGAACACTGAAGCTTTCTTT
- TRBJ2-7 TRBV4-1 TRBD1 CASSQDDTGTGSSYEQYF TGCGCCAGCAGCCAAGATGACACCGGGACAGGTTCCAGCTACGAGCAGTACTTC
- TRBJ2-7 TRBV12-3/TRBV12-4 - CASTFRRTPSSYEQYF TGTGCCAGCACCTTCCGTCGGACACCGAGCTCCTACGAGCAGTACTTC
- TRBJ2-5 TRBV12-3/TRBV12-4 TRBD2 CASRSGTSGRGETQYF TGTGCCAGCAGGTCCGGGACTAGCGGGAGGGGGGAGACCCAGTACTTC
many TRBJ2-1 TRBV7-2 - CASSLAPGSYNEQFF TGTGCCAGCAGCTTAGCGCCGGGCAGTTACAATGAGCAGTTCTTC
- TRBJ2-1 TRBV7-8 TRBD2 CASSLARLAGHYNEQFF TGTGCCAGCAGCTTAGCGCGACTAGCGGGCCATTACAATGAGCAGTTCTTC
- TRBJ2-3 TRBV5-1 TRBD1 CASRPGQVTDTQYF TGCGCCAGCAGGCCGGGACAGGTCACAGATACGCAGTATTTT
- TRBJ2-5 TRBV10-3 TRBD2 CAISKSGSETQYF TGTGCCATCAGTAAAAGCGGGAGTGAGACCCAGTACTTC
- TRBJ2-1 TRBV5-1 TRBD2 CASSLGAGGFYNEQFF TGCGCCAGCAGCTTGGGGGCGGGAGGCTTCTACAATGAGCAGTTCTTC
once TRBJ2-1 TRBV27 TRBD2 CASSFFGGRTHNEQFF TGTGCCAGCAGTTTCTTCGGCGGGAGGACTCACAATGAGCAGTTCTTC
- TRBJ2-4 TRBV7-9 - CASSPYGPNIQYF TGTGCCAGCAGCCCGTACGGACCAAACATTCAGTACTTC
few TRBJ2-3 TRBV7-9 - CASSPDLGLSTDTQYF TGTGCCAGCAGTCCCGATTTGGGGCTTAGCACAGATACGCAGTATTTT
- TRBJ2-1 TRBV5-1 TRBD2 CASSLGQREALGEQFF TGCGCCAGCAGCTTGGGGCAGCGGGAGGCCCTCGGTGAGCAGTTCTTC
few TRBJ2-4 TRBV6-1 TRBD2 CASSGGLAPVLAKNIQYF TGTGCCAGCAGTGGGGGACTAGCTCCCGTTCTAGCCAAAAACATTCAGTACTTC
few TRBJ2-7 TRBV7-1 - CASSSPLGRDNPGTTISYEQYF TGTGCCAGCAGCTCACCCCTGGGGAGGGACAACCCCGGGACTACCATCTCCTACGAGCAGTACTTC
few TRBJ2-7 TRBV10-1 - CASSSGPGLYEQYF TGCGCCAGCAGTTCGGGCCCTGGACTTTACGAGCAGTACTTC
few TRBJ2-1 TRBV9 - CASSVDQPYNEQFF TGTGCCAGCAGCGTGGACCAACCATACAATGAGCAGTTCTTC
- TRBJ1-5 TRBV4-1 - CASSHWRGASDNQPQHF TGCGCCAGCAGCCACTGGCGGGGGGCGAGTGACAATCAGCCCCAGCATTTT
few TRBJ2-3 TRBV20-1 TRBD2 CSARAWLAGWVRGTDTQYF TGCAGTGCTAGGGCGTGGCTAGCGGGATGGGTGAGGGGCACAGATACGCAGTATTTT
few TRBJ1-3 TRBV4-1 TRBD1 CASSQIGTGSGNTIYF TGCGCCAGCAGCCAGATCGGGACAGGCTCTGGAAACACCATATATTTT
- TRBJ2-7 TRBV6-2/TRBV6-3 - CASKRDLGEQYF TGTGCCAGCAAAAGAGATTTGGGCGAGCAGTACTTC
- TRBJ2-7 TRBV7-2 - CASSLAGGLYPTSYEQYF TGTGCCAGCAGCTTAGCGGGAGGCCTCTACCCCACCTCCTACGAGCAGTACTTC
many TRBJ2-3 TRBV21-1 - CASSSRDSPSTTDTQYF TGTGCCAGCAGCTCCCGGGACAGCCCTTCCACCACAGATACGCAGTATTTT
many TRBJ2-5 TRBV20-1 - CSATTFTYQETQYF TGCAGTGCCACAACCTTTACGTACCAAGAGACCCAGTACTTC
few TRBJ2-7 TRBV20-1 TRBD1 CSARGIGQDVYEQYF TGCAGTGCTAGAGGAATAGGACAGGACGTTTACGAGCAGTACTTC
few TRBJ2-5 TRBV27 - CASSSPGLRETQYF TGTGCCAGCAGTTCGCCAGGGCTCAGGGAGACCCAGTACTTC